This entry features one T cell receptor (beta chain) sequence. This record belongs to a study of T-cell reconstitution after alpha-beta-depleted transplantation in children. The authors prepared the TCRbeta library with unique molecular identifiers. From the PCR reads, TCRdb called clonotypes with MiXCR, one entry per CDR3 protein. The sample lists around 480,000 distinct CDR3 sequences, approximately 32% occurring once. Germline CDR1 MDHEN, CDR2 SYDVKM. The CDR3 length is 16 residues. Trimming pared 3 bases from V and 2 bases from J, leaving 17 bases between. This receptor was obtained from a human donor who donated a stem cell graft to a child with aplastic anemia. Sequencing was performed on PBMCs from the stem cell graft donor, taken from the stem cell graft. The chain couples TRBV28 to TRBJ2-7, with D maybe TRBD2 (5 bases). The CDR3 sequence is CASSFGLTGIPYEQYF. In DNA form, the CDR3 reads TGTGCCAGCAGTTTCGGGCTTACGGGGATTCCCTACGAGCAGTACTTC.